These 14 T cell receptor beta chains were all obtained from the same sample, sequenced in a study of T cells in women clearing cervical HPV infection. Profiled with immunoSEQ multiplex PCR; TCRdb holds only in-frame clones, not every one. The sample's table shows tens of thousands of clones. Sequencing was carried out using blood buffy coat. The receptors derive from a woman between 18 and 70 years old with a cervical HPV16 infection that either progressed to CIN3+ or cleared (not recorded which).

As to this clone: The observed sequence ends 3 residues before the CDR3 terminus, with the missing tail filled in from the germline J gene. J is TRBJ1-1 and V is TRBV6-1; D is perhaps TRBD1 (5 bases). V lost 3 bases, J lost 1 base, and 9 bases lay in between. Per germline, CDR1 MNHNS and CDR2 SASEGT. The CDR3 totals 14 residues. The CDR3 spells CASSDGRGNTEAFF. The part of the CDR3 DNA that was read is TGTGCCAGCAGTGATGGTAGGGGGAACACTGAA.

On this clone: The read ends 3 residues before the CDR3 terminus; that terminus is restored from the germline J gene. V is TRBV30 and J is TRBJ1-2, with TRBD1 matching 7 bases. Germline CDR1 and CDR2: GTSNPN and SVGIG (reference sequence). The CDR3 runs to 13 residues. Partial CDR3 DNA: TGTGCCTGGAGGCCAACAGGGGCGGAGAGC. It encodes CAWRPTGAES. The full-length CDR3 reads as CAWRPTGAESYTF.

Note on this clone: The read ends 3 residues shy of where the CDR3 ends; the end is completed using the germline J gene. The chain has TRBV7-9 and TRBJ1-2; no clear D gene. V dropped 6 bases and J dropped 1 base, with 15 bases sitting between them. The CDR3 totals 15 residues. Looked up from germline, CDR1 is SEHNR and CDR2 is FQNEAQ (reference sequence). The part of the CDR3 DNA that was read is TGTGCCAGCAGGCGATTCAGGCTCTTTAACTATGGC. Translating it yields CASRRFRLFNYG. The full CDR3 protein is CASRRFRLFNYGYTF.

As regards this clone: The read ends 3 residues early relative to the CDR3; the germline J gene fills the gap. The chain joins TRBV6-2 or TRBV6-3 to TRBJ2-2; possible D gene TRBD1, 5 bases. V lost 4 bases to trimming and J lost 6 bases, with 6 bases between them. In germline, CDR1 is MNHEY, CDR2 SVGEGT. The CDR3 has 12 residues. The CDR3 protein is CASSFRAGELFF. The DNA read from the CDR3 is TGTGCCAGCAGTTTCAGGGCCGGGGAG.

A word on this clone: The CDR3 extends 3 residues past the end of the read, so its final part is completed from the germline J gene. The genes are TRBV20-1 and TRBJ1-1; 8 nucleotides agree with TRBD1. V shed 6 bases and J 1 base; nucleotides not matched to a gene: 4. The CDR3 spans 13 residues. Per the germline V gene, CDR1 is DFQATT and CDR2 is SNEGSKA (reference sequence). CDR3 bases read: TGCAGTGCGCGGACAGGGCCGAACACTGAA. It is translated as CSARTGPNTE. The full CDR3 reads CSARTGPNTEAFF.

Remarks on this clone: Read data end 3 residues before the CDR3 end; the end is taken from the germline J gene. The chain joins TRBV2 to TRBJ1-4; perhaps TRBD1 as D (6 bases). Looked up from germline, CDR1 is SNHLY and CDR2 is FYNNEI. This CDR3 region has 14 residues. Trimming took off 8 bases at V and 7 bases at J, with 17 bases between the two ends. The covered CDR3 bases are TGTGCCAGCGGCAGGGGCCGGGGGGTTGAAAAA. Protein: CASGRGRGVEK. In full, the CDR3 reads CASGRGRGVEKLFF.

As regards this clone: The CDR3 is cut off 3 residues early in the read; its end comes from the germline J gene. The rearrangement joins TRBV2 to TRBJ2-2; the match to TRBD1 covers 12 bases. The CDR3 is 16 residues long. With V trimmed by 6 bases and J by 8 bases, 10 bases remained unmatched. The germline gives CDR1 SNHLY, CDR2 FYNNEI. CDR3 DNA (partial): TGTGCCAGCAGGGTTTCAGGGACAGGGGGCAAGGGGGAG. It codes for CASRVSGTGGKGE. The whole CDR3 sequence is CASRVSGTGGKGELFF.

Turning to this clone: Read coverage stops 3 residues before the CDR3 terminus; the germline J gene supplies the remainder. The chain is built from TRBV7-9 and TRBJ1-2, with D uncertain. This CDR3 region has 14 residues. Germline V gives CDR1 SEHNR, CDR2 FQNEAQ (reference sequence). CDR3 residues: CASSSASGIYDYTF. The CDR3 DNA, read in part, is TGTGCCAGCAGCTCTGCTAGCGGAATCTACGAC.

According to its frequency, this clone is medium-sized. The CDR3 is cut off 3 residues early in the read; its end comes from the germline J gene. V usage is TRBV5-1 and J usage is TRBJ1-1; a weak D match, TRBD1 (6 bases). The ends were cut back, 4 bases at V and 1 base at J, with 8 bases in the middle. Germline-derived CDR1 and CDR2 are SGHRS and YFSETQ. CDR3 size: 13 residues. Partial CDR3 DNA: TGCGCCAGCAGCGTGGACAGGAACACTGAA. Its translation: CASSVDRNTE. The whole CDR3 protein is CASSVDRNTEAFF. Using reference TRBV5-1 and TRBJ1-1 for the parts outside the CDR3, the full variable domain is KAGVTQTPRYLIKTRGQQVTLSCSPISGHRSVSWYQQTPGQGLQFLFEYFSETQRNKGNFPGRFSGRQFSNSRSEMNVSTLELGDSALYLCASSVDRNTEAFFGQGTRLTVV.

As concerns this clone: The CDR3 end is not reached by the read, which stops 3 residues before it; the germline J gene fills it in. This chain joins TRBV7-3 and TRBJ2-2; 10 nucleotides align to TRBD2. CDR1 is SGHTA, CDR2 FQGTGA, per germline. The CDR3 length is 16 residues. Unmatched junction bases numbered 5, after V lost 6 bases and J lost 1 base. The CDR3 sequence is CASRRPSGGNTGELFF. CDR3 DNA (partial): TGTGCCAGCAGACGTCCTAGCGGGGGGAACACCGGGGAG. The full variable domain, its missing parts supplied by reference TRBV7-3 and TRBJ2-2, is GAGVSQTPSNKVTEKGKYVELRCDPISGHTALYWYRQSLGQGPEFLIYFQGTGAADDSGLPNDRFFAVRPEGSVSTLKIQRTERGDSAVYLCASRRPSGGNTGELFFGEGSRLTVL.

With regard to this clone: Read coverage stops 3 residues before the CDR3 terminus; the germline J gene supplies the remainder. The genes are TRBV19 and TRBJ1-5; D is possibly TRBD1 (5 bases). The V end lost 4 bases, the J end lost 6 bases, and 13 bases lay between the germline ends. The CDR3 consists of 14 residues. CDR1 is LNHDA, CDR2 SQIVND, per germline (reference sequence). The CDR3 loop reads CASSNFGGGQPQHF. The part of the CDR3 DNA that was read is TGTGCCAGTAGTAATTTTGGGGGGGGTCAGCCC.

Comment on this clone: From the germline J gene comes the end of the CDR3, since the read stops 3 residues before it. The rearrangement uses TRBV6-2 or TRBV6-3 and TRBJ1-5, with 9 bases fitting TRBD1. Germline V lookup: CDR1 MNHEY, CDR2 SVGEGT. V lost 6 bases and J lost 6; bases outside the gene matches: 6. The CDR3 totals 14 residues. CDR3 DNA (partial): TGTGCCAGCAGAACAGGGGGCCGGATTCAGCCC. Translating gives CASRTGGRIQP. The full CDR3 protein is CASRTGGRIQPQHF.

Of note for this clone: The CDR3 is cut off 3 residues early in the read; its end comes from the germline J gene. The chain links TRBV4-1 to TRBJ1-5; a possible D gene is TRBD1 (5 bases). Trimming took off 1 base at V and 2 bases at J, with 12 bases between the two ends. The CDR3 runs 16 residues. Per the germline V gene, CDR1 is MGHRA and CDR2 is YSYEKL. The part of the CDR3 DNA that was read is TGCGCCAGCAGCCAAGTTGAGGGGAGAGGCAATCAGCCC. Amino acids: CASSQVEGRGNQP. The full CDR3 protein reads CASSQVEGRGNQPQHF.

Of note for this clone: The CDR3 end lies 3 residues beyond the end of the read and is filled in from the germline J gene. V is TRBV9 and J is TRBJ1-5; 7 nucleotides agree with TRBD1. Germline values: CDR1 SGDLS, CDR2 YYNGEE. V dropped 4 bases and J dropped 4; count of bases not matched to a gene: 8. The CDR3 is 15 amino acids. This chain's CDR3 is CASSKSGQQNQPQHF. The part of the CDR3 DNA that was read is TGTGCCAGCAGCAAATCGGGACAGCAAAATCAGCCC.